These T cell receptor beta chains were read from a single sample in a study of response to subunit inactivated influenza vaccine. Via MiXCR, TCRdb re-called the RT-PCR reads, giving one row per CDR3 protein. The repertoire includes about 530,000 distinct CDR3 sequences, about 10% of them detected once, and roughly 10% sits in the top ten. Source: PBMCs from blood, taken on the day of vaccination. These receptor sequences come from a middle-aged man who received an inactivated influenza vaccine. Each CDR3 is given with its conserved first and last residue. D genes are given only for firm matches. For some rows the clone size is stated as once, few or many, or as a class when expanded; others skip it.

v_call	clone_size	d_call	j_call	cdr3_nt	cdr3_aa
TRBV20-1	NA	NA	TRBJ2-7	TGCAGTGCTTCGGGGGAAACCTACGAGCAGTACTTC	CSASGETYEQYF
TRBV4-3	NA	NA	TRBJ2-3	TGCGACAGCAGCCAAGCACCGGGACGATCAACAGATACGCAGTATTTT	CDSSQAPGRSTDTQYF
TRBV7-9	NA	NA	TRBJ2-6	TGTGCCAGCAGCTCCTGGGGTTTTTCTGGGGCCAACGTCCTGACTTTC	CASSSWGFSGANVLTF
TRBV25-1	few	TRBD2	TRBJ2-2	TGTGCCAGCAGTGAACTTGGAGCGGGGGCGAACACCGGGGAGCTGTTTTTT	CASSELGAGANTGELFF
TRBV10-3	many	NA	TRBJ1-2	TGTGCCATCAGTGAGCCTTTGGGAAGCTACACCTTC	CAISEPLGSYTF
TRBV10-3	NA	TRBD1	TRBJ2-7	TGTGCCATCAGTGAGCCCGGACAGGGACTCTACGAGCAGTACTTC	CAISEPGQGLYEQYF
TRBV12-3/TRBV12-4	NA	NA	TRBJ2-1	TGTGCCAGCATGACCCCAATTAAGGGCGAGCAGTTCTTC	CASMTPIKGEQFF
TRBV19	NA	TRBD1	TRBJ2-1	TGTGCCAGTAGTCCCGGGACAGGGGTCTACAATGTGCAGTTCTTC	CASSPGTGVYNVQFF
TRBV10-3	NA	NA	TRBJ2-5	TGTGCCATCAGTGATTCGAGGAGGGGAAAGATCTACCAAGAGACCCAGTACTTC	CAISDSRRGKIYQETQYF
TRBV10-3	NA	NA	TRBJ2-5	TGTGCCATCAGAAAACAGAACCAAGAGACCCAGTACTTC	CAIRKQNQETQYF
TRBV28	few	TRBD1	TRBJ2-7	TGTGCCAGCCCCGGGACAGGGAGTTCTTACGAGCAGTACTTC	CASPGTGSSYEQYF
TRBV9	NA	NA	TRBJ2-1	TGTGCCAGCAGCCCGGGTAGCGGTACCCTAAACAATGAGCAGTTCTTC	CASSPGSGTLNNEQFF
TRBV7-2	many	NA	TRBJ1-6	TGTGCCAGCAGCTTAGACAGGAATAATTCACCCCTCCACTTT	CASSLDRNNSPLHF
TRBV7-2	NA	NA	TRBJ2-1	TGTGCCAGCAGCTTAGGCGCGTCGCTAGTTTCCTACAATGAGCAGTTCTTC	CASSLGASLVSYNEQFF
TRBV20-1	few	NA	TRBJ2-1	TGCAGTGCTAGGTACCATGAGCAGTTCTTC	CSARYHEQFF
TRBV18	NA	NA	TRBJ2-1	TGTGCCAGCTCACCCGGGACACGGGAGTGGGAGCAGTTCTTC	CASSPGTREWEQFF
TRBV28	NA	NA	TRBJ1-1	TGTGCCAGCAGTTTTAGGCCGTACACTGAAGCTTTCTTT	CASSFRPYTEAFF
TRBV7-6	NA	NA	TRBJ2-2	TGTGCCGGGTCGAACACCGGGGAGCTGTTTTTT	CAGSNTGELFF
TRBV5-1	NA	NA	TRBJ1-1	TGCGCCAGCAGCGTATCTCAGGGTAGAGTCACTGAAGCTTTCTTT	CASSVSQGRVTEAFF
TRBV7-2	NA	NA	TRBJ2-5	TGTGCCAGCAGCCCCATCAGGGAAGAGACCCAGTACTTC	CASSPIREETQYF
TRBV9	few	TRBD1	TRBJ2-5	TGTGCCAGCAGCAATGACAGGGAGCAAGAGACCCAGTACTTC	CASSNDREQETQYF
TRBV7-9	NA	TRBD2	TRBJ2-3	TGTGCCAGCAGCTCGGTTCCAGCGGGGGGCCCAGATACGCAGTATTTT	CASSSVPAGGPDTQYF
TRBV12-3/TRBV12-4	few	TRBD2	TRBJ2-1	TGTGCCAGCAGTTCCGGACTAGCGGGAGTGAGAGAGCAGTTCTTC	CASSSGLAGVREQFF
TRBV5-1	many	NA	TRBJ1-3	TGTGCCAGCAGTTTAGGGTACTCTGGAAACACCATATATTTT	CASSLGYSGNTIYF
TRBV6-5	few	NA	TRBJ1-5	TGTGCCAGCAGTTATCTCATTAGCAATCAGCCCCAGCATTTT	CASSYLISNQPQHF
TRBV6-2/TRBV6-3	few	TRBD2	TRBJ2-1	TGTGCCAGCTGTAGCGGGGGAGCTGAGCAGTTCTTC	CASCSGGAEQFF
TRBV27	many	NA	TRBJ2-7	TGTGCCACCCGGACCTTAACGGGGGGCCTTTTCTACGAGCAGTACTTC	CATRTLTGGLFYEQYF
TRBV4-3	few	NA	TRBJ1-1	TGCGCCAGCAGCCAAGATTCTAAGACAGACAAGAACACTGAAGCTTTCTTT	CASSQDSKTDKNTEAFF
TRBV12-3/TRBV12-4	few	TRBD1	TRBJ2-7	TGTGCCAGCAGTTTAGGCCCGGACAGGTCCTCCTACGAGCAGTACTTC	CASSLGPDRSSYEQYF
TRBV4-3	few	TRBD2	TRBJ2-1	TGCGCCAGCAGCCAAACCGGGACTAGCGGCTACAATGAGCAGTTCTTC	CASSQTGTSGYNEQFF
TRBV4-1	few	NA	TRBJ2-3	TGCGCCAGCAGCCCGGTGGACGAGACCGCAGATACGCAGTATTTT	CASSPVDETADTQYF
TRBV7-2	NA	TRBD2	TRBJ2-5	TGTGCCAGCAGCCCCCCGGGAGGGCAAGAGACCCAGTACTTC	CASSPPGGQETQYF
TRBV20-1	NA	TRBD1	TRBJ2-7	TGCAGTGCTAGAGGGATCCTCGGGACAGGGATGTACGAGCAGTACTTC	CSARGILGTGMYEQYF
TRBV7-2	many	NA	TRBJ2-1	TGTGCCAGCAATTTGGGATTGGGGCACAATGAGCAGTTCTTC	CASNLGLGHNEQFF
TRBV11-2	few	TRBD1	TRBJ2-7	TGTGCCAGCAGCTCCCTCCGGGACAGCAGTTACGAGCAGTACTTC	CASSSLRDSSYEQYF
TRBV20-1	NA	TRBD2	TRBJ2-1	TGCGGTGCTAGAGATTGGGGAAGCGGGGCGGATGAGCAGTTCTTC	CGARDWGSGADEQFF
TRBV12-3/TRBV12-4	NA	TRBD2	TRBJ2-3	TGTGCCAGCAGTCCCCGGACTAGCGGGGCGCGGGGAGATACGCAGTATTTT	CASSPRTSGARGDTQYF
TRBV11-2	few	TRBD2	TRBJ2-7	TGTGCCAGCAGCCCGACTAGCGGGGGGTATACCTACGAGCAGTACTTC	CASSPTSGGYTYEQYF
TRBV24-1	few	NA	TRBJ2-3	TGTGCCACCGCCACCCCCCAGTCGACAGATACGCAGTATTTT	CATATPQSTDTQYF
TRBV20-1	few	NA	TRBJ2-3	TGCAGTGCTACCACGGGGGTGAGAGATACGCAGTATTTT	CSATTGVRDTQYF
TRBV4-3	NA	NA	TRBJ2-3	TGCGCCAGCAGCCAAGATCATAGGTCAGCGGCCAGCACAGATACGCAGTATTTT	CASSQDHRSAASTDTQYF
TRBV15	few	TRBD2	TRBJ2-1	TGTGCCACCAGCAGAGAGCCAGCGGGATCCTACAATGAGCAGTTCTTC	CATSREPAGSYNEQFF
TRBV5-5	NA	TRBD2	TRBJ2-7	TGTGCCAGCAGCTTGACCAGAGCGGGGGAGGGCACCTACGAGCAGTACTTC	CASSLTRAGEGTYEQYF
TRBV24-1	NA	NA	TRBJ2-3	TGTGCCACCGCGGCGACGCGAGAACCATCGCGAGATACGCAGTATTTT	CATAATREPSRDTQYF
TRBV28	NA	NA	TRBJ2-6	TGTGCCAGCGGGGACCTTTTCTCTGGGGCCAACGTCCTGACTTTC	CASGDLFSGANVLTF
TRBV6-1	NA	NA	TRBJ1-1	TGTGCCAGCAGTGAAGCGTGGGCCGGCGCTGAAGCTTTCTTT	CASSEAWAGAEAFF
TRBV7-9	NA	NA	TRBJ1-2	TGTGCCAGCACCTTGGGGGGGCATAACAGCTACACCTTC	CASTLGGHNSYTF
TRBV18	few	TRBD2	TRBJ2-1	TGTGCCAGCTCACCACCGCCGACTAGCCTATCCTACAATGAGCAGTTCTTC	CASSPPPTSLSYNEQFF
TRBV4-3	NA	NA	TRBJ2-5	TGCGCCAGCAGAGACTTCATGGGATCCCAAGAGACCCAGTACTTC	CASRDFMGSQETQYF
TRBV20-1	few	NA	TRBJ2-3	TGCAGTGCTAGAGGTGTTAGCGGTGGGGATACGCAGTATTTT	CSARGVSGGDTQYF
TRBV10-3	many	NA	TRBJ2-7	TGTGCCATCAGTGACCCCCCGTCGCGGGAGCAGTACTTC	CAISDPPSREQYF
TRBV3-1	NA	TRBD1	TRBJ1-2	TGTGCCAGCAGCCCGCGGGACAGAAGGTACTATGGCTACACCTTC	CASSPRDRRYYGYTF
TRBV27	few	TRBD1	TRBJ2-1	TGTGCCAGCAGGGGGGACAGTTCCTACAATGAGCAGTTCTTC	CASRGDSSYNEQFF
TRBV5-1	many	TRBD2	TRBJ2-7	TGCGCCAGCAGCGGCATGGGACTAGCGGGCCTCGAGCAGTACTTC	CASSGMGLAGLEQYF
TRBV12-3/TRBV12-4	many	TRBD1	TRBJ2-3	TGTGCCAGCAGTTTATGGTGGCAGGGGGTGGCAGGGTCTAACACAGATACGCAGTATTTT	CASSLWWQGVAGSNTDTQYF
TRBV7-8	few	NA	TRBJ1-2	TGTGCCAGCAGCTTACAGCTCAGGTCTGGCTACACCTTC	CASSLQLRSGYTF
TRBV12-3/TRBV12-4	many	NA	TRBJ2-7	TGTGCCAGCAGTTTCGAGTACGGGTCTTACGAGCAGTACTTC	CASSFEYGSYEQYF